This paragraph covers one TCR beta chain sequence. Its cognate antigen is unknown. This sample stems from a study of cytomegalovirus exposure and HLA in healthy donors. Findings and caveats of the study: There were some public TCRs occurring in many donors, but most TCR sequences were rare. Per published reports, the classifier diagnosed cytomegalovirus status with high specificity and sensitivity.

Generated by immunoSEQ multiplex PCR, the TCRdb table keeps only in-frame clones and is missing some. The sample carries roughly 65,000 clones, about 92% recorded once. Per germline, CDR1 MNHNY and CDR2 SVGAGI (reference sequence). The CDR3 totals 14 residues. V lost 6 bases and J lost 5, with 16 bases in between. The chain is built from TRBV6-6 and TRBJ2-5, with D possibly matching TRBD1 (6 bases). The sequence derives from a man aged 18 to 29 in good health and CMV-seropositive. Sequenced input: PBMCs. The CDR3 loop is CASSSTGTSETQYF. CDR3 sequence (DNA): TGTGCCAGCAGCAGTACAGGGACGAGTGAGACCCAGTACTTC.